Listed below are T cell receptor beta chains from one sample, sequenced in a study. TCRdb redid the calling of the 5' RACE reads with MiXCR, one entry per CDR3 protein. The table lists 6,700 or so distinct CDR3 sequences, 59% of them singletons. Specimen: tumor-infiltrating memory CD4+ T cells sorted from the breast tumor. The receptors stem from a female donor with breast cancer. Each CDR3 is given with its conserved first and last residue. Fields, in order: D gene, clone size, J gene, V gene, CDR3 DNA, CDR3 protein. The D gene is left open where the match is weak. Part of the rows lack a size; the others show once, few, many or a class for expanded clones.

d_gene: NA
abundance: few
j_gene: TRBJ1-1
v_gene: TRBV7-9
CDR3nt: TGTGCCAGCAGCCAATATGGGACACTGAACACTGAAGCTTTCTTT
CDR3aa: CASSQYGTLNTEAFF

d_gene: NA
abundance: few
j_gene: TRBJ2-2
v_gene: TRBV7-7
CDR3nt: TGTGCTAGCAGTCCAGACAGGAACACCGGGGAGCTGTTTTTT
CDR3aa: CASSPDRNTGELFF

d_gene: NA
abundance: few
j_gene: TRBJ1-1
v_gene: TRBV5-1
CDR3nt: TGCGCCAGCAGCTTGTATGGCAGCATGAACACTGAAGCTTTCTTT
CDR3aa: CASSLYGSMNTEAFF

d_gene: NA
abundance: NA
j_gene: TRBJ1-5
v_gene: TRBV11-2
CDR3nt: TGTGCCAGCAGCTTAGAATTAGGTCAGCCCCAGCATTTT
CDR3aa: CASSLELGQPQHF

d_gene: NA
abundance: NA
j_gene: TRBJ1-1
v_gene: TRBV27
CDR3nt: TGTGCCAGCAGTTTACAAAGGGACACTGAAGCTTTCTTT
CDR3aa: CASSLQRDTEAFF

d_gene: NA
abundance: NA
j_gene: TRBJ2-5
v_gene: TRBV11-3
CDR3nt: TGTGCCAGCAGCCCCAGTGGACAACAAGAGACCCAGTACTTC
CDR3aa: CASSPSGQQETQYF

d_gene: TRBD2
abundance: NA
j_gene: TRBJ2-1
v_gene: TRBV20-1
CDR3nt: TGCAGTGCTAGAGCCCCGCGGGGGGGGGCGGGAAATGAGCAGTTCTTC
CDR3aa: CSARAPRGGAGNEQFF

d_gene: TRBD2
abundance: NA
j_gene: TRBJ2-7
v_gene: TRBV29-1
CDR3nt: TGCAGCGTTGAGATGCCACGGGGGGTATCCTACGAGCAGTACTTC
CDR3aa: CSVEMPRGVSYEQYF

d_gene: NA
abundance: NA
j_gene: TRBJ1-1
v_gene: TRBV5-1
CDR3nt: TGCGCCAGCAGCCGCAAAACCGAGGACACTGAAGCTTTCTTT
CDR3aa: CASSRKTEDTEAFF

d_gene: TRBD2
abundance: NA
j_gene: TRBJ2-2
v_gene: TRBV12-3/TRBV12-4
CDR3nt: TGTGCCAGCAGCCGCGGGCGGGAGAACGGGGAGCTGTTTTTT
CDR3aa: CASSRGRENGELFF

d_gene: NA
abundance: few
j_gene: TRBJ1-1
v_gene: TRBV20-1
CDR3nt: TGCAGTGCTAGAGCAGGGTGGGACACTGAAGCTTTCTTT
CDR3aa: CSARAGWDTEAFF

d_gene: NA
abundance: few
j_gene: TRBJ2-7
v_gene: TRBV20-1
CDR3nt: TGCAGTGCTAGAGAGGGGGGAACGTCCTATGAGCAGTACTTC
CDR3aa: CSAREGGTSYEQYF

d_gene: TRBD1
abundance: NA
j_gene: TRBJ2-7
v_gene: TRBV5-1
CDR3nt: TGCGCCAGCAGCTTACAGGGGAGAACCTACGAGCAGTACTTC
CDR3aa: CASSLQGRTYEQYF

d_gene: NA
abundance: NA
j_gene: TRBJ1-6
v_gene: TRBV5-1
CDR3nt: TGCGCCAGCAGCTTGGACCACCCCGGGCTTTCACCCCTCCACTTT
CDR3aa: CASSLDHPGLSPLHF

d_gene: NA
abundance: NA
j_gene: TRBJ1-1
v_gene: TRBV20-1
CDR3nt: TGCAGTGCTAGAGCACAGGGCCGGAACACTGAAGCTTTCTTT
CDR3aa: CSARAQGRNTEAFF

d_gene: TRBD2
abundance: medium-sized
j_gene: TRBJ2-1
v_gene: TRBV20-1
CDR3nt: TGCAGTGCTAGGCTAGCGGGTAGTGAGCAGTTCTTC
CDR3aa: CSARLAGSEQFF

d_gene: NA
abundance: NA
j_gene: TRBJ2-7
v_gene: TRBV5-6
CDR3nt: TGTGCCAGCAGCCAGAGGTGGGGAGGCGAGCAGTACTTC
CDR3aa: CASSQRWGGEQYF

d_gene: NA
abundance: NA
j_gene: TRBJ2-3
v_gene: TRBV11-1
CDR3nt: TGTGCCAGCAGCTTAGCACCGGGAACTACAGATACGCAGTATTTT
CDR3aa: CASSLAPGTTDTQYF

d_gene: NA
abundance: once
j_gene: TRBJ1-5
v_gene: TRBV20-1
CDR3nt: TGCAGTGCTAGAGACCCGACAGGTCCGTTAAATCAGCCCCAGCATTTT
CDR3aa: CSARDPTGPLNQPQHF

d_gene: NA
abundance: NA
j_gene: TRBJ1-5
v_gene: TRBV7-8
CDR3nt: TGTGCCAGCAGCCAGACCACTATGGTAGGTCAGCCCCAGCATTTT
CDR3aa: CASSQTTMVGQPQHF

d_gene: NA
abundance: NA
j_gene: TRBJ2-1
v_gene: TRBV11-3
CDR3nt: TGTGCCAGCAGCCTACAGGGAAAAGGCGAAAGTGAGCAGTTCTTC
CDR3aa: CASSLQGKGESEQFF

d_gene: NA
abundance: NA
j_gene: TRBJ2-1
v_gene: TRBV15
CDR3nt: TGTGCCACCAGCAGAGAGTTACGGGCTTCGAGCTCCTACAATGAGCAGTTCTTC
CDR3aa: CATSRELRASSSYNEQFF

d_gene: TRBD1
abundance: NA
j_gene: TRBJ2-3
v_gene: TRBV5-1
CDR3nt: TGCGCCAGCAGCTCGACACATCAGGGGGTTGCAGATACGCAGTATTTT
CDR3aa: CASSSTHQGVADTQYF

d_gene: NA
abundance: NA
j_gene: TRBJ1-1
v_gene: TRBV20-1
CDR3nt: TGCAGTGCTATTAGTCCGGGGGGCGGCACTGAAGCTTCCTTT
CDR3aa: CSAISPGGGTEASF

d_gene: NA
abundance: once
j_gene: TRBJ2-1
v_gene: TRBV6-5
CDR3nt: TGTGCCAGCCGCCCCACCCTGGACAGCTACAATGAGCAGTTCTTC
CDR3aa: CASRPTLDSYNEQFF

d_gene: NA
abundance: NA
j_gene: TRBJ1-5
v_gene: TRBV7-2
CDR3nt: TGTGCCAGCAGCTTAGAGCCTAGTCAGCCCCAGCATTTT
CDR3aa: CASSLEPSQPQHF

d_gene: TRBD1
abundance: NA
j_gene: TRBJ2-5
v_gene: TRBV12-3/TRBV12-4
CDR3nt: TGTGCCAGCAGTGGACAGGGGTTAGAGACCCAGTACTTC
CDR3aa: CASSGQGLETQYF

d_gene: NA
abundance: NA
j_gene: TRBJ2-5
v_gene: TRBV5-1
CDR3nt: TGCGCCAGCAGCTTTGACAGCCAAGAGACCCAGTACTTC
CDR3aa: CASSFDSQETQYF

d_gene: NA
abundance: NA
j_gene: TRBJ2-3
v_gene: TRBV15
CDR3nt: TGTGCCACCAGCAGAGATAAGGATACGCAGTATTTT
CDR3aa: CATSRDKDTQYF